One and the same sample provided the 8 T cell receptor beta chains below, sequenced in a study of graft-versus-host responses after intestinal transplantation. For these TCRs, the target antigens are not known. Libraries were prepared by immunoSEQ multiplex PCR; TCRdb keeps only in-frame clonotypes and omits some of them. The repertoire holds about 93,000 clones, with 85% to 95% as singletons. Sequencing used unstimulated CD8+ T cells sorted from spleen or lymph node cells, obtained before intestinal transplant. These TCRs come from a human donor who received an intestinal transplant.

The chain uses TRBV30 and TRBJ2-7; TRBD2 aligns across 7 bases. The trim removed 1 base at V and 4 bases at J, leaving 4 bases unmatched. This CDR3 comprises 13 residues. Germline V gene sequence: CDR1 GTSNPN, CDR2 SVGIG (reference sequence). The CDR3 nucleotides are TGTGCCTGGAGTGGTGGGCGGGAGTACGAGCAGTACTTC. This translates into CAWSGGREYEQYF.

The CDR3 DNA sequence: TGTGCCAGCAGCGAGGGACAACGAAACGAGCAGTACTTC. This gives the protein CASSEGQRNEQYF. V is TRBV11-2 and J is TRBJ2-7; possibly TRBD1 for D (6 bases). The CDR3 is made up of 13 amino acids. Trimming left V 5 bases short and J 5 bases short, with 13 bases between. Per germline, CDR1 SGHAT and CDR2 FQNNGV. The full variable domain, in which reference TRBV11-2 and TRBJ2-7 provide the parts outside the CDR3, is EAGVAQSPRYKIIEKRQSVAFWCNPISGHATLYWYQQILGQGPKLLIQFQNNGVVDDSQLPKDRFSAERLKGVDSTLKIQPAKLEDSAVYLCASSEGQRNEQYFGPGTRLTVT.

The V and J genes are TRBV10-3 and TRBJ2-7; tentative D call: TRBD2 (6 bases). The germline gives CDR1 ENHRY, CDR2 SYGVKD. V was cut by 3 bases and J by 3 bases, with 21 bases left in between. The CDR3 extends over 17 amino acids. The CDR3 region is CAISDLPTGEAGYEQYF. DNA for the CDR3: TGTGCCATCAGTGACCTCCCCACCGGGGAGGCCGGCTACGAGCAGTACTTC.

This clone came up a few times. The genes are TRBV5-4 and TRBJ2-7; the D is unclear. V was trimmed by 3 bases and J by 1 base, leaving 11 bases between them. The germline V gene has CDR1 SGHNT and CDR2 YYREEE (reference sequence). This CDR3 spans 14 amino acids. The CDR3 DNA sequence: TGTGCCAGCAGCTCTTTTCTCGGGTCCTACGAGCAGTACTTC. Translated, it gives CASSSFLGSYEQYF.

The rearrangement joins TRBV7-9 to TRBJ2-1, with a tentative D call TRBD1 (6 bases). V lost 5 bases, J lost 12 bases, and 14 bases lay in between. In germline, CDR1 is SEHNR, CDR2 FQNEAQ (reference sequence). CDR3 length: 12 amino acids. This chain's CDR3 is CASSATGQGQFF. The CDR3 coding sequence is TGTGCCAGCAGCGCGACAGGTCAAGGGCAGTTCTTC.

This chain uses TRBV7-9 with TRBJ2-1; D remains ambiguous. CDR1 is SEHNR and CDR2 is FQNEAQ in the germline V gene (reference sequence). This CDR3 spans 15 amino acids. Trimming shortened V by 1 base and J by 4 bases, and 11 bases separated the two germline ends. DNA of the CDR3: TGTGCCAGCAGCTTAGTTGGGCCAAGGTACAATGAGCAGTTCTTC. It specifies CASSLVGPRYNEQFF.

J is TRBJ1-1 and V is TRBV27, with 9 bases fitting TRBD1. From germline, CDR1 is MNHEY and CDR2 SMNVEV (reference sequence). Trimming removed 5 bases from V and 1 base from J; junction bases left unmatched: 8. The CDR3 is 16 residues long. CDR3 sequence (DNA): TGTGCCAGCAGTGGGCTGACAGGGGGGTCGAACACTGAAGCTTTCTTT. As protein: CASSGLTGGSNTEAFF.

J is TRBJ2-2 and V is TRBV7-9; 10 bases are a match to TRBD2. The CDR3 length is 13 residues. Germline values: CDR1 SEHNR, CDR2 FQNEAQ (reference sequence). CDR3 region: CTGTSVQTGELFF. The CDR3 nucleotides are TGTACCGGGACTAGCGTCCAAACCGGGGAGCTGTTTTTT.